These 28 T cell receptor beta chains were all obtained from the same sample, sequenced in a study of T cells in Graves' hyperthyroidism and ophthalmopathy. The TCR beta CDR3 regions underwent amplification using RNA transcripts as the source. Carried out on the TCR CDR3, a first-round RT-PCR used the HTBI primer set. One entry per CDR3 protein, called by TCRdb with MiXCR from the multiplex PCR reads. The top ten clones hold 15% to 20% of a sample with 35,000 or so distinct CDR3 sequences, 40% to 65% of them seen once. Source material: blood. Receptor source: a man in his forties or fifties with Graves' ophthalmopathy.

The chain employs TRBV20-1 and TRBJ2-7; D gene unclear. The CDR3 contains 11 residues. Deletions cut 4 bases from V and 6 bases from J, with 10 bases between. CDR1 is DFQATT, CDR2 SNEGSKA, per germline (reference sequence). The chain's CDR3 is CSATARTEQYF. The CDR3 nucleotides read TGCAGTGCTACGGCGCGGACCGAGCAGTACTTC.

The genes are TRBV5-1 and TRBJ2-3; 9 bases fit TRBD2. The CDR3 covers 15 residues. Germline CDR1 is SGHRS and CDR2 is YFSETQ. The V segment lost 1 base and the J segment 3 bases; nucleotides outside the gene matches: 3. CDR3: CASSLPAGGTDTQYF. The CDR3 nucleotides are TGCGCCAGCAGCTTGCCGGCGGGGGGGACAGATACGCAGTATTTT.

This clonotype was detected many times. The CDR3 DNA sequence: TGTGCCAGCAGTTTCCCCCGAGGGGCGGTCTACGAGCAGTACTTC. Translating it yields CASSFPRGAVYEQYF. The rearrangement links TRBV28 to TRBJ2-7; D could derive from TRBD1 or TRBD2 (5 bases each). Trimming pared 3 bases from V and 3 bases from J, leaving 15 bases between. The CDR3 length is 15 residues. The germline gives CDR1 MDHEN, CDR2 SYDVKM.

This rearrangement joins TRBV10-3 to TRBJ2-7; 13 bases line up with TRBD2. Germline-derived CDR1 and CDR2 are ENHRY and SYGVKD. The CDR3 runs 15 residues. The trim removed 5 bases at V and 5 bases at J, leaving 6 bases unmatched. The CDR3 region has the DNA TGTGCCATCAGTTTTAGCGGGACTAGCGGGGACGAGCAGTACTTC. This translates into CAISFSGTSGDEQYF.

This clonotype was recorded at least ten times. The chain links TRBV12-3 or TRBV12-4 to TRBJ1-6, with TRBD1 matching 8 bases. The CDR3 sequence is 14 residues long. Trimming removed 5 bases from V and 9 bases from J; junction bases left unmatched: 6. DNA for the CDR3: TGTGCCAGCAGTGAGACAGGGGACGGTTCACCCCTCCACTTT. This gives the protein CASSETGDGSPLHF.

This clonotype was counted many times. This chain uses TRBV19 with TRBJ2-5; D is perhaps TRBD2 (6 bases). The CDR3 consists of 13 residues. Trimming cost V 6 bases and J 5 bases, with 13 bases left between them. From germline, CDR1 is LNHDA and CDR2 SQIVND (reference sequence). CDR3 region: CASRPRGGETQYF. CDR3 DNA: TGTGCCAGTAGACCTAGAGGAGGGGAGACCCAGTACTTC.

The J gene is TRBJ2-1, the V gene TRBV20-1; 14 bases line up with TRBD2. CDR3 length: 14 amino acids. With 6 bases clipped from V and 6 bases from J, the junction kept 4 bases outside the gene matches. Germline CDR1 is DFQATT and CDR2 is SNEGSKA (reference sequence). CDR3 in amino acids: CSAATSGRVNEQFF. CDR3 DNA sequence: TGCAGTGCCGCGACTAGCGGGAGGGTCAATGAGCAGTTCTTC.

This clonotype has at least ten counts. This chain uses TRBV20-1 with TRBJ2-5; 12 positions match TRBD2. The CDR3 totals 15 residues. V shed 5 bases and J 4 bases; nucleotides not matched to a gene: 8. Germline CDR1 reads DFQATT; CDR2 reads SNEGSKA (reference sequence). The CDR3 loop is CSASGASGGGETQYF. CDR3 DNA sequence: TGCAGTGCTTCAGGGGCTAGCGGGGGGGGAGAGACCCAGTACTTC.

Remarks on this clonotype: A junction end diverges from the germline sequence, so it may reflect a read error. This chain links TRBV2 with TRBJ2-1; 10 bases are shared with TRBD1. Germline assignment: CDR1 SNHLY and CDR2 FYNNEI. This CDR3 has 13 residues. DNA for the CDR3: TGTGCCTCCCGGACAGGGGGGGGTAGGGAGCTGTTCTTC. Protein product: CASRTGGGRELFF.

In its sample, this clonotype was seen many times. The rearrangement joins TRBV12-3 or TRBV12-4 to TRBJ1-3; D is uncertain. Trimming pared 3 bases from V and 4 bases from J, leaving 16 bases between. This CDR3 is 16 amino acids long. The CDR3 reads CASSLRVGGSGNTIYF. DNA of the CDR3: TGTGCCAGCAGTTTGAGGGTAGGTGGCTCCGGAAACACCATATATTTT.

V usage is TRBV20-1 and J usage is TRBJ1-1; a possible D gene is TRBD1 (5 bases). The V end lost 0 bases, the J end lost 2 bases, and 13 bases lay between the germline ends. The CDR3 totals 15 residues. The germline CDR1 and CDR2 sequences are DFQATT and SNEGSKA (reference sequence). As DNA, the CDR3 is TGCAGTGCTAGAGATGAAGGGGATTACAACACTGAAGCTTTCTTT. Translation gives CSARDEGDYNTEAFF.

A word on this clonotype: One junction end disagrees with the germline gene, perhaps due to a read error. This rearrangement joins TRBV6-5 to TRBJ2-3, with D perhaps TRBD1 (5 bases). Per the germline V gene, CDR1 is MNHEY and CDR2 is SVGAGI. The length of the CDR3 is 16 residues. The CDR3 here is CASNYSWTSITDTQYF. The CDR3 DNA follows: TGTGCCAGCAATTACTCTTGGACATCCATCACAGATACGCAGTATTTT.

The chain carries TRBV5-5 and TRBJ1-1; 7 bases are shared with TRBD1. V gave up 6 bases and J gave up 9 bases; unmatched junction bases: 5. In germline, CDR1 is SGHKS, CDR2 YYEKEE (reference sequence). The CDR3 is 11 amino acids. CDR3 in DNA: TGTGCCAGCACCAAGACAGGGAAAGCTTTCTTT. Protein product: CASTKTGKAFF.

A word on this clonotype: No conserved phenylalanine or tryptophan ends this CDR3, so it is likely a read error. The chain combines TRBV6-6 with TRBJ1-5; no clear D gene. Germline-derived CDR1 and CDR2 are MNHNY and SVGAGI (reference sequence). This CDR3 comprises 14 residues. The CDR3 here is CASSYSDSDQPQHS. The CDR3 DNA is TGTGCCAGCAGTTACTCGGATAGCGATCAGCCCCAGCATTCT.

The genes are TRBV2 and TRBJ1-2, with D possibly TRBD1 on 6 matching bases. V was cut by 7 bases and J by 8 bases, with 20 bases left in between. There are 14 residues in the CDR3. The germline gives CDR1 SNHLY, CDR2 FYNNEI. The CDR3 reads CASNLAGANTGYTF. The CDR3 region has the DNA TGTGCCAGCAACCTAGCGGGGGCCAACACCGGCTACACCTTC.

The chain has TRBV7-9 and TRBJ2-1; 9 bases map to TRBD2. The CDR3 is made up of 15 amino acids. Trimming took 5 bases from V and 5 from J; bases not matched to a gene: 7. The V gene's germline CDR1 is SEHNR and CDR2 FQNEAQ (reference sequence). The CDR3 here is CASSHPSGTNNEQFF. CDR3 in DNA: TGTGCCAGCAGCCACCCTAGCGGGACTAACAATGAGCAGTTCTTC.

This clonotype appeared many times. In DNA form, the CDR3 reads TGTGCCAGCAGCCAAGATTTATTAGATCACCAGCATTTT. The encoded protein is CASSQDLLDHQHF. The chain is built from TRBV4-2 and TRBJ1-5; D is undetermined. The germline V and J ends were trimmed by 0 bases and 12 bases, with 12 bases remaining between them. CDR1 and CDR2 (germline): LGHNA, YNFKEQ. The CDR3 spans 13 residues.

The chain combines TRBV24-1 with TRBJ2-1, with 10 bases fitting TRBD2. V dropped 4 bases and J dropped 4; count of bases not matched to a gene: 6. The CDR3 length is 16 residues. Germline-derived CDR1 and CDR2 are KGHDR and SFDVKD. This chain's CDR3 is CATSDPGTSEYNEQFF. The CDR3, as DNA: TGTGCCACCAGTGACCCCGGGACTAGCGAGTACAATGAGCAGTTCTTC.

The chain carries TRBV11-3 and TRBJ2-5, with 9 nucleotides matching TRBD1. CDR1 and CDR2 from the germline V gene are SGHNT and YENEEA. V shed 5 bases and J 5 bases; nucleotides not matched to a gene: 6. The CDR3 consists of 14 residues. CDR3 nucleotide sequence: TGTGCCAGCAGCCCAGGGACAGGGTGGGAGACCCAGTACTTC. Encoded protein: CASSPGTGWETQYF.

CDR3 coding DNA: TGTGCCAGCAGTTACGGCGGGAGGGCCGTAGATGAGCAGTTCTTC. Its translation is CASSYGGRAVDEQFF. V is TRBV6-2 or TRBV6-3 and J is TRBJ2-1, with 9 bases fitting TRBD2. V was pared by 2 bases and J by 8 bases, with 7 bases of the junction left unmatched. The CDR3 is 15 amino acids. Germline V lookup: CDR1 MNHEY, CDR2 SVGEGT.

This chain joins TRBV24-1 and TRBJ2-5; tentatively, D is TRBD2 (6 bases). Germline V gene data show CDR1 as KGHDR and CDR2 as SFDVKD. Between the trimmed V and J ends, which lost 3 bases and 4 bases, there was a span of 11 bases. The CDR3 runs to 14 residues. The CDR3 DNA reads as TGTGCCACCAGTGATCCAACGGGACTAGAGACCCAGTACTTC. Its protein is CATSDPTGLETQYF.

Concerning this clonotype itself: An end of the junction differs from the germline gene, which may be a read error. The rearrangement links TRBV11-1 to TRBJ2-7; D not resolved. CDR1 SGHAT and CDR2 FQDESV come from the germline V gene (reference sequence). The CDR3 is made up of 17 amino acids. DNA of the CDR3: TGCGCCAGCAGCCAAGTTGATCTCGGGCTAGTGTTCGACGAGCAGTACTTC. Translation: CASSQVDLGLVFDEQYF.

This clonotype was counted a single time. Lacking the conserved final phenylalanine or tryptophan, this CDR3 likely reflects a read error. The chain couples TRBV5-1 to TRBJ2-3; 13 bases map to TRBD2. The CDR3 runs to 18 residues. Germline V gives CDR1 SGHRS, CDR2 YFSETQ. The CDR3 DNA reads as TGCGCCAGCAACTTGGAGGGACTAGCGGGAACTAGCACAGATACGCAGTATTTG. Translation gives CASNLEGLAGTSTDTQYL.

This clonotype has at least ten counts. The rearrangement joins TRBV28 to TRBJ1-4, with 10 positions matching TRBD1. Unmatched junction bases numbered 17, after V lost 5 bases and J lost 8 bases. The V gene's germline CDR1 is MDHEN and CDR2 SYDVKM. The CDR3 is 18 amino acids. The CDR3 is CASSPSRGTGALREKLFF. In DNA form, the CDR3 reads TGTGCCAGCAGTCCCTCAAGGGGGACAGGGGCTTTGCGGGAAAAACTGTTTTTT. The full variable domain, with the rest looked up from reference TRBV28 and TRBJ1-4, is DVKVTQSSRYLVKRTGEKVFLECVQDMDHENMFWYRQDPGLGLRLIYFSYDVKMKEKGDIPEGYSVSREKKERFSLILESASTNQTSMYLCASSPSRGTGALREKLFFGSGTQLSVL.

This clonotype was seen repeatedly, ten times or more. The chain has TRBV9 and TRBJ1-1; TRBD1 is a possible D gene (5 bases). Trimming stripped 9 bases from V and 2 bases from J, with 11 bases between. The CDR3 length is 12 residues. In germline, CDR1 is SGDLS, CDR2 YYNGEE. This chain's CDR3 is CATLQVNTEAFF. The DNA of the CDR3 is TGTGCCACTTTACAGGTTAACACTGAAGCTTTCTTT.

In the case of this clonotype: The missing conserved phenylalanine or tryptophan at the end of this CDR3 makes a read error likely. J is TRBJ2-5 and V is TRBV15; either TRBD1 or TRBD2 may supply D (5 bases each). CDR1 and CDR2 (germline): LNHNV, YYDKDF (reference sequence). The CDR3 runs to 14 residues. The CDR3 loop is CASSRGSGQETQYL. The CDR3 nucleotides are TGTGCCTCCAGCAGAGGCAGCGGACAAGAGACACAGTACTTA.

This clonotype was counted a few times. This sequence joins TRBV5-1 and TRBJ2-3; D remains ambiguous. The V and J ends lost 6 bases and 6 bases respectively, with 17 bases between them. This CDR3 spans 14 amino acids. The germline CDR1 and CDR2 sequences are SGHRS and YFSETQ. The CDR3 sequence is CASTRGQTTDTQYF. For the CDR3, the DNA is TGCGCCAGCACACGCGGCCAAACGACGGATACGCAGTATTTT.

In this sample, this clonotype turned up many times. The rearrangement joins TRBV5-1 to TRBJ2-3; 9 bases agree with TRBD1. CDR3 size: 15 residues. The germline V gene has CDR1 SGHRS and CDR2 YFSETQ. The V and J ends lost 4 bases and 0 bases, in that order; junction bases with no gene match: 3. CDR3 coding DNA: TGCGCCAGCAGCCTACAGGGGGCAAGCACAGATACGCAGTATTTT. Translating gives CASSLQGASTDTQYF. The full variable domain, rest sourced from reference TRBV5-1 and TRBJ2-3, is KAGVTQTPRYLIKTRGQQVTLSCSPISGHRSVSWYQQTPGQGLQFLFEYFSETQRNKGNFPGRFSGRQFSNSRSEMNVSTLELGDSALYLCASSLQGASTDTQYFGPGTRLTVL.